This passage covers 9 T cell receptor beta chains from one sample sequenced in a study of cytomegalovirus exposure and HLA in healthy donors. With 60 Vbeta and 13 Jbeta primers, the PCR was carried out. Sequencing used immunoSEQ multiplex PCR; TCRdb keeps in-frame clones, though not all of them. Of 91,000 or so clones listed, around 80% are singletons. The sequencing sample was made of PBMCs. The receptor set was obtained from a young man in good health and CMV-seropositive.

This chain uses TRBV7-6 with TRBJ1-2; 9 bases align to TRBD1. The CDR3 has 15 residues. Per germline, CDR1 SGHVS and CDR2 FNYEAQ. The J segment lost 5 bases and the V segment lost 1 base, leaving 5 bases of the junction unmatched. CDR3 amino acids: CASSLGDREGYGYTF. The CDR3 DNA reads TGTGCCAGCAGCTTAGGGGACAGGGAAGGGTATGGCTACACCTTC. The full variable domain, with the rest looked up from reference TRBV7-6 and TRBJ1-2, is GAGVSQSPRYKVTKRGQDVALRCDPISGHVSLYWYRQALGQGPEFLTYFNYEAQQDKSGLPNDRFSAERPEGSISTLTIQRTEQRDSAMYRCASSLGDREGYGYTFGSGTRLTVV.

This clone was counted a single time. CDR3 sequence (DNA): TGTGCCAGCAGTTTATGGGAGGGGCGGCGGGGCGGCTACAATGAGCAGTTCTTC. It yields the protein CASSLWEGRRGGYNEQFF. J is TRBJ2-1 and V is TRBV28, with D tentatively TRBD2 (6 bases). V shed 0 bases and J shed 3 bases, with 18 bases lying between them. CDR1 and CDR2 from the germline V gene are MDHEN and SYDVKM. The CDR3 contains 18 residues.

This clone occurred a few times. The chain joins TRBV4-2 to TRBJ1-1, with no clear D. The CDR3 length is 15 residues. Germline values: CDR1 LGHNA, CDR2 YNFKEQ. Trimming took 2 bases from V and 3 from J, leaving 13 bases between them. The CDR3 DNA reads TGTGCCAGCAGCCAACCTTCCGGGGTAGACACTGAAGCTTTCTTT. Its translation: CASSQPSGVDTEAFF.

The V call is TRBV15, the J call TRBJ2-1; 7 bases align to TRBD1. This CDR3 has 16 residues. V gave up 0 bases and J gave up 8 bases; unmatched junction bases: 10. Looked up from germline, CDR1 is LNHNV and CDR2 is YYDKDF (reference sequence). Here the CDR3 reads CATSRDKASRGYEQFF. The CDR3 DNA follows: TGTGCCACCAGCAGAGATAAGGCTAGCAGGGGGTATGAGCAGTTCTTC.

The table lists this clone with a few counts. CDR3 residues: CASSLGGRQYV. CDR3 nucleotides: TGTGCCAGCAGCTTAGGTGGCCGACAGTACGTC. The chain carries TRBV7-8 and TRBJ2-7; no firm D call. This CDR3 comprises 11 residues. V was pared by 1 base and J by 10 bases, with 8 bases between. In germline, CDR1 is SGHVS, CDR2 FQNEAQ.

This clone was seen just once. CDR3 loop: CASSQEEQGAAHYNEQFF. CDR3 in DNA: TGTGCCAGCAGCCAAGAGGAACAGGGGGCTGCCCACTACAATGAGCAGTTCTTC. This chain connects TRBV14 to TRBJ2-1; 9 bases map to TRBD1. Unmatched junction bases numbered 9, after V lost 0 bases and J lost 3 bases. Germline lookup yields CDR1 SGHDN and CDR2 FVKESK. The CDR3 has 18 residues.

This clone was seen a handful of times. The chain couples TRBV6-4 to TRBJ2-6; 13 bases match TRBD2. Unmatched junction bases numbered 0, after V lost 4 bases and J lost 3 bases. This CDR3 spans 16 amino acids. Germline values: CDR1 MRHNA, CDR2 SNTAGT. CDR3 coding DNA: TGTGCCAGCAGTGGGACTAGCGGGAGTGGGGCCAACGTCCTGACTTTC. This gives the protein CASSGTSGSGANVLTF.

The chain joins TRBV30 to TRBJ2-1, with 7 bases identical to TRBD2. From germline, CDR1 is GTSNPN and CDR2 SVGIG (reference sequence). V shed 0 bases and J 6 bases; nucleotides not matched to a gene: 5. The CDR3 is 14 residues long. CDR3 in amino acids: CAWSVWGRGNEQFF. CDR3 DNA sequence: TGTGCCTGGAGTGTCTGGGGGAGGGGCAATGAGCAGTTCTTC.

CDR3 region: CASSLAPGSYEQYV. CDR3 coding DNA: TGCGCCAGCAGCTTGGCCCCAGGATCCTACGAGCAGTACGTC. The chain combines TRBV5-1 with TRBJ2-7; D unclear. Germline V gene sequence: CDR1 SGHRS, CDR2 YFSETQ. V was pared by 0 bases and J by 1 base, with 8 bases between. The CDR3 is made up of 14 amino acids.